What follows are 27 T cell receptor beta chains derived from one specimen sequenced in a study of blood T cells in healthy people across ages. A second PCR of 7 to 11 cycles used a sample-barcoded 5' primer and a J-beta primer mix. TCRdb processed the 5' RACE reads anew with MiXCR; each CDR3 protein has one entry. The data show 550,000 to 750,000 distinct CDR3 sequences, with approximately 21% seen just once and around 3.4% held by the top ten. Material: blood. The receptors here all came from a man between 65 and 80 years old in good health.

The table lists this clonotype with a few counts. The chain links TRBV7-2 to TRBJ2-5; D uncertain. The end of the DNA fits TRBJ2-7 better, so the J call may be wrong. Germline CDR1 is SGHTA and CDR2 is FQGNSA. The CDR3 is 13 residues long. The CDR3 loop reads CASSLATLYEQYF. In nucleotides, the CDR3 is TGTGCCAGCAGCTTAGCGACCCTTTACGAGCAGTACTTC.

Points on this clonotype: The junction does not match germline at one end; this may be a read error. The V call is TRBV12-3 or TRBV12-4, the J call TRBJ2-1, with D possibly being TRBD1 or TRBD2 (5 bases each). This CDR3 spans 11 amino acids. For the CDR3, the DNA is TGTGCCAGCAGTTGGGGGAATGAGCTGTTCTTC. It encodes CASSWGNELFF.

In its sample, this clonotype was seen a few times. This may be a read error, as it is one base from a much larger clone. The chain employs TRBV12-3 or TRBV12-4 and TRBJ2-5, with unresolved D. The CDR3 has 11 residues. V dropped 6 bases and J dropped 4 bases, with 6 bases sitting between them. The CDR3 DNA reads as TGTGCCAGCAGCTTTGTAGAGACCCAGTACTTC. It translates to CASSFVETQYF.

V usage is TRBV6-6 and J usage is TRBJ1-2, with 9 bases matching TRBD1. Germline V gene lookup returns CDR1 MNHNY and CDR2 SVGAGI (reference sequence). This CDR3 region has 15 residues. V dropped 6 bases and J dropped 4; count of bases not matched to a gene: 9. The CDR3 region is CASRGQGSQGYGYTF. The CDR3 DNA is TGTGCCAGCAGGGGACAGGGTAGTCAGGGCTATGGCTACACCTTC.

This clonotype appeared a few times. This chain joins TRBV9 and TRBJ1-4; the D is unclear. The CDR3 extends over 15 amino acids. V was trimmed by 4 bases and J by 0 bases, leaving 10 bases between them. From germline, CDR1 is SGDLS and CDR2 YYNGEE. The CDR3 DNA reads TGTGCCAGCAGCCCCAAGGTTGCAACTAATGAAAAACTGTTTTTT. Its protein product is CASSPKVATNEKLFF. Combining the CDR3 with reference TRBV9 and TRBJ1-4 gives the whole variable domain DSGVTQTPKHLITATGQRVTLRCSPRSGDLSVYWYQQSLDQGLQFLIQYYNGEERAKGNILERFSAQQFPDLHSELNLSSLELGDSALYFCASSPKVATNEKLFFGSGTQLSVL.

This clonotype occurred a few times. The chain carries TRBV20-1 and TRBJ2-1; 9 bases are a match to TRBD2. The CDR3 runs to 15 residues. Germline CDR1 is DFQATT and CDR2 is SNEGSKA (reference sequence). The junction had 10 bases not matched to a gene; V was cut back by 5 bases and J by 5 bases. CDR3 nucleotides: TGCAGTGCTTCACCTCTAGCGGGAACAGACAATGAGCAGTTCTTC. Amino acid sequence: CSASPLAGTDNEQFF.

This clonotype appeared many times. The chain carries TRBV4-1 and TRBJ2-1; the match to TRBD2 covers 9 bases. This CDR3 is built from 16 residues. Looked up from germline, CDR1 is MGHRA and CDR2 is YSYEKL. The ends lost 2 bases at V and 3 bases at J; junction bases unmatched: 5. The CDR3 loop is CASSQMASGNYNEQFF. CDR3 sequence (DNA): TGCGCCAGCAGCCAAATGGCTAGCGGGAACTACAATGAGCAGTTCTTC.

The rearrangement uses TRBV7-2 and TRBJ2-2, with 7 bases aligning to TRBD1. The CDR3 loop spans 14 amino acids. Trimming removed 2 bases from V and 7 bases from J; junction bases left unmatched: 4. CDR1 is SGHTA, CDR2 FQGNSA, per germline. The CDR3 reads CASSLRQGHGELFF. For the CDR3, the DNA is TGTGCCAGCAGCTTAAGACAGGGCCACGGGGAGCTGTTTTTT.

The gene calls are TRBV29-1 and TRBJ2-5; D remains unclear. TRBJ2-7 explains the end of the DNA better; the J call may be wrong. CDR3 length: 13 amino acids. Germline-derived CDR1 and CDR2 are SQVTM and ANQGSEA. CDR3 DNA sequence: TGCAGCGTTGAAATTATAGGGACCTACGAGCAGTACTTC. This sequence encodes CSVEIIGTYEQYF.

The V and J genes are TRBV5-1 and TRBJ2-5, with 12 positions matching TRBD2. The DNA end is a closer match to TRBJ2-1, so the J assignment may be wrong. Per the germline V gene, CDR1 is SGHRS and CDR2 is YFSETQ. There are 14 residues in the CDR3. The CDR3, as DNA: TGCGCCAGCAACCTAGCGGGGGGGCCAAGTGAGCAGTTCTTC. Translating gives CASNLAGGPSEQFF.

The chain recombines TRBV28 with TRBJ1-5, with D perhaps TRBD1 (6 bases). This CDR3 has 13 residues. The germline V gene encodes CDR1 MDHEN and CDR2 SYDVKM. Trimming removed 8 bases at V and 6 bases at J, with 14 bases between. CDR3 in DNA: TGTGCCAGCGGGGGCTCCTCTGGTCAGCCCCAGCATTTT. Amino acids: CASGGSSGQPQHF.

This clonotype was seen a few times. This chain links TRBV7-2 with TRBJ1-5; D gene uncertain. The V and J ends lost 6 bases and 3 bases respectively, with 9 bases between them. Germline values: CDR1 SGHTA, CDR2 FQGNSA. This CDR3 spans 13 amino acids. CDR3 coding DNA: TGTGCCAGCAGTCTCACCAACAATCAGCCCCAGCATTTT. Translating it yields CASSLTNNQPQHF.

The table lists this clonotype with a few counts. This CDR3 reads CASSSPGTRTGELFF. CDR3 in DNA: TGTGCCAGCAGTTCGCCAGGAACAAGAACCGGGGAGCTGTTTTTT. The rearrangement joins TRBV28 to TRBJ2-2; D is unresolved. The CDR3 length is 15 residues. V lost 4 bases to trimming and J lost 5 bases, with 14 bases between them. Per germline, CDR1 MDHEN and CDR2 SYDVKM.

This clonotype was seen at least ten times. The rearrangement links TRBV7-3 to TRBJ2-2; 8 bases align to TRBD1. The V gene end was trimmed by 5 bases and the J gene end by 5 bases; junction bases not matched to a gene: 4. There are 14 residues in the CDR3. Germline-derived CDR1 and CDR2 are SGHTA and FQGTGA. The CDR3 region is CASSRTGKTGELFF. In DNA, the CDR3 is TGTGCCAGCAGCCGGACAGGGAAAACCGGGGAGCTGTTTTTT.

Concerning this clonotype: Sequence at one end of the junction differs from germline and may be a read error. The chain couples TRBV5-8 to TRBJ1-5; D gene uncertain. The germline V gene has CDR1 SGHTS and CDR2 YDEGEE. The CDR3 totals 15 residues. The CDR3 nucleotides are TGTGCCAGCAGCTTGTGGCGAAATCGGGATCAGCCTCAGCATTTT. Protein sequence: CASSLWRNRDQPQHF.

CDR3 loop: CASSYVTGAYEQYF. The CDR3 nucleotides read TGTGCCAGCAGTTATGTGACAGGGGCCTACGAGCAGTACTTC. The V call is TRBV6-5, the J call TRBJ2-7, with 8 bases aligning to TRBD1. CDR3 length: 14 amino acids. V lost 3 bases and J lost 2; bases outside the gene matches: 3. The V gene's germline CDR1 is MNHEY and CDR2 SVGAGI.

The V and J genes are TRBV20-1 and TRBJ2-3; the match to TRBD2 covers 9 bases. The CDR3 is made up of 13 amino acids. The germline gives CDR1 DFQATT, CDR2 SNEGSKA (reference sequence). V was pared by 5 bases and J by 3 bases, with 3 bases of the junction left unmatched. In DNA, the CDR3 is TGCAGTGCTGTAGCGGGAGTGACAGATACGCAGTATTTT. Its translation is CSAVAGVTDTQYF.

The V and J genes are TRBV7-2 and TRBJ2-3, with D uncertain. The V end was cut by 5 bases, the J end by 5 bases, with 11 bases between. CDR1 is SGHTA, CDR2 FQGNSA, per germline. CDR3 length equals 13 residues. Here the CDR3 DNA reads TGTGCCAGCAGCCAGGTAGTGGTAGATACGCAGTATTTT. Amino acid sequence: CASSQVVVDTQYF.

The chain links TRBV28 to TRBJ2-7, with D perhaps TRBD1 (5 bases). Per the germline V gene, CDR1 is MDHEN and CDR2 is SYDVKM. V lost 8 bases and J 2 bases, leaving 10 bases between the germline ends. The CDR3 has 12 amino acids. The CDR3 here is CASETGAYEQYF. CDR3 sequence (DNA): TGTGCCAGCGAAACAGGCGCCTACGAGCAGTACTTC.

This clonotype was counted at least ten times. The chain has TRBV11-1 and TRBJ1-1; the match to TRBD1 covers 10 bases. J was trimmed by 3 bases and V by 4 bases; bases with no gene match: 26. Germline values: CDR1 SGHAT, CDR2 FQDESV (reference sequence). The CDR3 is made up of 22 amino acids. The CDR3 sequence is CASSSVFLGQGIPWRVDTEAFF. CDR3 in DNA: TGTGCCAGCAGCTCGGTTTTTTTGGGACAGGGGATACCCTGGAGGGTAGACACTGAAGCTTTCTTT.

The chain employs TRBV6-5 and TRBJ2-5; no definite D call. The germline CDR1 and CDR2 sequences are MNHEY and SVGAGI. The CDR3 runs 16 residues. V shed 0 bases and J shed 0 bases, with 11 bases lying between them. The CDR3 loop is CASSYSKGRYQETQYF. For the CDR3, the DNA is TGTGCCAGCAGTTACTCGAAGGGAAGGTACCAAGAGACCCAGTACTTC.

This clonotype was observed a handful of times. The chain is built from TRBV7-9 and TRBJ2-7; D is undetermined. The CDR3 runs 15 residues. Germline-derived CDR1 and CDR2 are SEHNR and FQNEAQ (reference sequence). V was shortened by 1 base and J by 3 bases, with 13 bases between the two germline ends. CDR3 nucleotides: TGTGCCAGCAGCTTAGGAAACAGCCACGGCTACGAGCAGTACTTC. Protein product: CASSLGNSHGYEQYF.

V gene TRBV7-9 combines with J gene TRBJ2-2; TRBD2 aligns across 9 bases. The CDR3 spans 18 residues. The V gene end was trimmed by 5 bases and the J gene end by 3 bases; junction bases not matched to a gene: 13. Germline V gene sequence: CDR1 SEHNR, CDR2 FQNEAQ (reference sequence). The CDR3 loop reads CASSLLAGVKSDTGELFF. The CDR3 DNA is TGTGCCAGCAGCCTATTAGCGGGAGTGAAATCGGACACCGGGGAGCTGTTTTTT.

The table lists this clonotype with a few counts. This sequence joins TRBV20-1 and TRBJ2-5, with D perhaps matching TRBD2 (6 bases). The J call may be wrong; the DNA end is better matched by TRBJ2-1. This CDR3 has 13 residues. CDR1 is DFQATT, CDR2 SNEGSKA, per germline (reference sequence). Here the CDR3 reads CSVRLGIYNEQFF. CDR3 nucleotide sequence: TGCAGTGTCCGACTAGGAATCTACAATGAGCAGTTCTTC.

The V call is TRBV7-6, the J call TRBJ1-1; D may be TRBD1 (5 bases). The germline V gene has CDR1 SGHVS and CDR2 FNYEAQ. The CDR3 has 14 residues. V lost 5 bases, J lost 3 bases, and 13 bases lay in between. DNA for the CDR3: TGTGCCAGCAGCCCAGGGTATGAGGACACTGAAGCTTTCTTT. Its translation is CASSPGYEDTEAFF.

V gene TRBV10-3 combines with J gene TRBJ2-5; unclear D gene. Per the germline V gene, CDR1 is ENHRY and CDR2 is SYGVKD. The CDR3 runs 13 residues. Trimming left V 7 bases short and J 4 bases short, with 13 bases between. CDR3 bases: TGTGCCATCACCCACGCCGCAGCAGAGACCCAGTACTTC. Translated: CAITHAAAETQYF.

This clonotype has more than one count but fewer than ten. The V and J genes are TRBV20-1 and TRBJ2-6, with 11 positions matching TRBD2. Germline values: CDR1 DFQATT, CDR2 SNEGSKA (reference sequence). The trim removed 6 bases at V and 1 base at J, leaving 8 bases unmatched. The CDR3 consists of 17 residues. As DNA, the CDR3 is TGCAGTGCCACAACTAGCGGGAGTCAGTCTGGGGCCAACGTCCTGACTTTC. Translation: CSATTSGSQSGANVLTF.